This passage covers 2 T cell receptor beta chains from one sample sequenced in a study of identical twins (dated by TCRdb to 2016 to 2017). The library was made by 5' RACE. Sequencing took place on an Illumina HiSeq 2000. In TCRdb, the public reads were trimmed at Q25 with fastp and aligned with MiXCR, with productive beta chains retained. Each CDR3 protein gets just one entry, which takes the most common genes and DNA from the rows behind it. Recorded for this sample are 500,000 to 650,000 distinct CDR3 sequences; just over 7% of them occurred a single time. Clones ranked in the top ten supply less than 2% of the sample. These data were likewise used in another study, on yellow fever vaccine responses in identical twins.

The sample comprised PBMCs. The receptor source for this set is a woman aged 18 to 35 in good health.

This clonotype was observed a handful of times. The chain couples TRBV12-3 or TRBV12-4 to TRBJ2-2; D is perhaps TRBD1 (6 bases). The CDR3 covers 14 residues. Trimming cost V 1 base and J 8 bases, with 11 bases left between them. CDR3 amino acids: CASSLGRDRGELFF. The CDR3 nucleotides read TGTGCCAGCAGTTTAGGTCGCGACAGGGGGGAGCTGTTTTTT.

This clonotype appeared a few times. This chain connects TRBV27 to TRBJ2-7; D is perhaps TRBD2 (5 bases). Germline loops: CDR1 MNHEY, CDR2 SMNVEV (reference sequence). V was shortened by 6 bases and J by 2 bases, with 11 bases between the two germline ends. The CDR3 contains 13 residues. DNA for the CDR3: TGTGCCAGCAGGGGCGGGCGTCCCTACGAGCAGTACTTC. It translates to CASRGGRPYEQYF.